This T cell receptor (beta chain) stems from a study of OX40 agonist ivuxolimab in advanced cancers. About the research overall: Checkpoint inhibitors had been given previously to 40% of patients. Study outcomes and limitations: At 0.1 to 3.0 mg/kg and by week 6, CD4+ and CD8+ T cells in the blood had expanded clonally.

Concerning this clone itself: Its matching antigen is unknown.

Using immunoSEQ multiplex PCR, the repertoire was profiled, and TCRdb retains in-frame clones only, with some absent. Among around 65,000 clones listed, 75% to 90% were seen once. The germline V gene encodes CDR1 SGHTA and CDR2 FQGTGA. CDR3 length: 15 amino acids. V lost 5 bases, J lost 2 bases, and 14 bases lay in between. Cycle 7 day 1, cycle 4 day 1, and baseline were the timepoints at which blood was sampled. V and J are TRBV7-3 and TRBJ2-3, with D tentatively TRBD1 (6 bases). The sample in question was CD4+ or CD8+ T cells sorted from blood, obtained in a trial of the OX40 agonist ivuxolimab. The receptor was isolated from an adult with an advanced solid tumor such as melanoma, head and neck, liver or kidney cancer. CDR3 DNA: TGTGCCAGCAGCACGGTAGGGGGAGCCACAGATACGCAGTATTTT. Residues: CASSTVGGATDTQYF.